These 8 T cell receptor beta chains came from one sample sequenced in a study of blood T cell repertoires in COVID-19. Assay: immunoSEQ multiplex PCR; the TCRdb copy retains only in-frame clones and omits some. Of 250,000 to 300,000 clones in the sample, about 90% were seen once. The sequenced material came from peripheral blood. The receptors were sampled from a woman between 50 and 59 years old who had recovered from COVID-19.

The V and J genes are TRBV7-3 and TRBJ2-7; TRBD1 matches 9 bases. This CDR3 spans 13 amino acids. In germline, CDR1 is SGHTA, CDR2 FQGTGA. V was pared by 5 bases and J by 7 bases, with 6 bases of the junction left unmatched. The CDR3 region is CASSRGQGWEQYF. Here the CDR3 DNA reads TGTGCCAGCAGCCGCGGACAGGGGTGGGAGCAGTACTTC.

This clone was seen more than once but under ten times. CDR3 amino acids: CSASVTGVNTEAFF. The CDR3 DNA sequence: TGCAGTGCCAGTGTCACAGGGGTGAACACTGAAGCTTTCTTT. The V gene is TRBV20-1, the J gene TRBJ1-1; TRBD1 agrees at 7 bases. Per germline, CDR1 DFQATT and CDR2 SNEGSKA (reference sequence). Trimming cost V 6 bases and J 0 bases; bases outside gene matches: 7. The CDR3 has 14 amino acids.

This chain connects TRBV13 to TRBJ2-5; 11 bases line up with TRBD2. CDR1 and CDR2 from the germline V gene are PRHDT and FYEKMQ (reference sequence). J lost 5 bases, V lost 1 base, and 9 bases had no gene match. The CDR3 extends over 17 amino acids. The CDR3 DNA reads as TGTGCCAGCAGCTTAGTAGCGGGGGGGCCGAGTATGGAGACCCAGTACTTC. Its translation: CASSLVAGGPSMETQYF. Full variable domain (missing parts from reference TRBV13 and TRBJ2-5): AAGVIQSPRHLIKEKRETATLKCYPIPRHDTVYWYQQGPGQDPQFLISFYEKMQSDKGSIPDRFSAQQFSDYHSELNMSSLELGDSALYFCASSLVAGGPSMETQYFGPGTRLLVL.

This clone showed up just a few times. V is TRBV30 and J is TRBJ1-3; D is perhaps TRBD1 (6 bases). Germline V gene lookup returns CDR1 GTSNPN and CDR2 SVGIG (reference sequence). V dropped 2 bases and J dropped 7 bases, with 15 bases sitting between them. The CDR3 spans 14 residues. CDR3 protein: CAWSFTGFSNTIYF. CDR3 DNA sequence: TGTGCCTGGAGTTTCACAGGGTTTAGTAACACCATATATTTT. The whole variable domain, remainder taken from reference TRBV30 and TRBJ1-3, is SQTIHQWPATLVQPVGSPLSLECTVEGTSNPNLYWYRQAAGRGLQLLFYSVGIGQISSEVPQNLSASRPQDRQFILSSKKLLLSDSGFYLCAWSFTGFSNTIYFGEGSWLTVV.

The rearrangement joins TRBV30 to TRBJ1-1; TRBD1 agrees at 7 bases. Germline CDR1 GTSNPN, CDR2 SVGIG (reference sequence). CDR3 size: 12 residues. J was trimmed by 8 bases and V by 3 bases; bases with no gene match: 6. The CDR3 nucleotides are TGTGCCTGGAGAGCTGGGACAGCCGAAGCTTTCTTT. Its protein is CAWRAGTAEAFF.

The gene calls are TRBV7-9 and TRBJ2-7; 9 bases map to TRBD1. The CDR3 is made up of 18 amino acids. Germline CDR1 SEHNR, CDR2 FQNEAQ (reference sequence). V was pared by 0 bases and J by 4 bases, with 13 bases of the junction left unmatched. CDR3 sequence: CASSLAGGPGTGKYEQYF. As DNA, the CDR3 is TGTGCCAGCAGCTTAGCTGGGGGGCCTGGGACAGGGAAGTACGAGCAGTACTTC.

This clone has more than one count but fewer than ten. This chain links TRBV19 with TRBJ1-1; D is perhaps TRBD1 (5 bases). CDR1 LNHDA and CDR2 SQIVND come from the germline V gene (reference sequence). The CDR3 spans 15 residues. The V end was cut by 4 bases, the J end by 6 bases, with 18 bases between. CDR3 nucleotide sequence: TGTGCCAGTAGTACGCTCCGGGGGGATAAGGCTGAAGCTTTCTTT. It codes for CASSTLRGDKAEAFF.

In its sample, this clone was seen a few times. The chain recombines TRBV5-4 with TRBJ2-7, with D maybe TRBD1 (6 bases). Germline V gene sequence: CDR1 SGHNT, CDR2 YYREEE (reference sequence). The CDR3 sequence is 14 residues long. The V end was cut by 2 bases, the J end by 2 bases, with 11 bases between. Written as DNA, the CDR3 is TGTGCCAGCAGCTTTAACGGACAGCCCTACGAGCAGTACTTC. Residues: CASSFNGQPYEQYF. Variable domain in full (rest from reference TRBV5-4 and TRBJ2-7): ETGVTQSPTHLIKTRGQQVTLRCSSQSGHNTVSWYQQALGQGPQFIFQYYREEENGRGNFPPRFSGLQFPNYSSELNVNALELDDSALYLCASSFNGQPYEQYFGPGTRLTVT.